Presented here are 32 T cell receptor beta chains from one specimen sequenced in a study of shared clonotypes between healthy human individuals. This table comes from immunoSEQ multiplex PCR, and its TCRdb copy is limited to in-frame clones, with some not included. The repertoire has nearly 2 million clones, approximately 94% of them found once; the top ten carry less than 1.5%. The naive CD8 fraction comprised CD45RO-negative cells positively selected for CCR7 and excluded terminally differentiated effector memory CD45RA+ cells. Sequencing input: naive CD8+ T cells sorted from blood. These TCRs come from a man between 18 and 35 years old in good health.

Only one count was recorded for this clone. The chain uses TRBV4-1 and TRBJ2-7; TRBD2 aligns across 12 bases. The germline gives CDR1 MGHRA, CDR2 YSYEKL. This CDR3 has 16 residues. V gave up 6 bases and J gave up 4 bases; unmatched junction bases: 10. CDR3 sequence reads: CASRNRLAGEMYEQYF. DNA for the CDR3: TGCGCCAGCAGAAACAGACTAGCGGGGGAAATGTACGAGCAGTACTTC.

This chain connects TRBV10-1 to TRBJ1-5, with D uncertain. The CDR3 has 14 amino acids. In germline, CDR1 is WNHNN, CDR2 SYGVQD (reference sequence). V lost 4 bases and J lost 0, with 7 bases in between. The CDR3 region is CASSVGYSNQPQHF. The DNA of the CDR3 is TGCGCCAGCAGTGTCGGATATAGCAATCAGCCCCAGCATTTT.

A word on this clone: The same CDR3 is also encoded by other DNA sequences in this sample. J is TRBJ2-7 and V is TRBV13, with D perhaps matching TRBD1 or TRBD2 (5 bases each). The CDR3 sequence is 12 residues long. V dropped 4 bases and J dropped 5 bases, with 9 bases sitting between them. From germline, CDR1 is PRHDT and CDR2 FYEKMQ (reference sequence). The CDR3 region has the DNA TGTGCCAGCAGCTCACTGGGGGACGAGCAGTACTTC. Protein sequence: CASSSLGDEQYF.

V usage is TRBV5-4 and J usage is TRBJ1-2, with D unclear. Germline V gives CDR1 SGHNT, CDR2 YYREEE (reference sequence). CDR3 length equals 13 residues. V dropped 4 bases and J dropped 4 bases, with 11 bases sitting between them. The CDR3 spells CASSADGVYGYTF. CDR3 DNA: TGTGCCAGCAGCGCGGACGGGGTCTATGGCTACACCTTC.

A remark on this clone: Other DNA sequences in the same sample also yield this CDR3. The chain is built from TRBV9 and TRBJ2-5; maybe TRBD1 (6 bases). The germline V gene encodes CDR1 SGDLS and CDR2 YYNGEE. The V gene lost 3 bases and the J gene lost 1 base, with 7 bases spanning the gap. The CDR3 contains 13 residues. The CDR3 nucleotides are TGTGCCAGCAGCGCGGACAGCCAAGAGACCCAGTACTTC. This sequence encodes CASSADSQETQYF.

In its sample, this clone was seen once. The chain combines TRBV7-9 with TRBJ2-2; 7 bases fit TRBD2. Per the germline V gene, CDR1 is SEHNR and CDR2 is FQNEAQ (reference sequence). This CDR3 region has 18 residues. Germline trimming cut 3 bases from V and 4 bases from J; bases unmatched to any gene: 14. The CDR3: CASSLGPQREISTGELFF. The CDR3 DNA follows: TGTGCCAGCAGCTTGGGACCACAGCGGGAAATTAGCACCGGGGAGCTGTTTTTT.

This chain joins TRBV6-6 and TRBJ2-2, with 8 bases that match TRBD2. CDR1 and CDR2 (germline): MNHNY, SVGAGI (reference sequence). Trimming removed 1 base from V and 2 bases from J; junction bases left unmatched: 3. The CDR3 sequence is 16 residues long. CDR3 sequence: CASSYFSGTNTGELFF. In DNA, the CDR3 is TGTGCCAGCAGTTACTTTAGCGGGACAAACACCGGGGAGCTGTTTTTT.

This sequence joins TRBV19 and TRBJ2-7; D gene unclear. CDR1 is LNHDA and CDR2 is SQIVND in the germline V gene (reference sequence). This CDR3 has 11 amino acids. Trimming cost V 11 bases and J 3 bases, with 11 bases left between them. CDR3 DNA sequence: TGTGCCTGCGGAGCAATCTACGAGCAGTACTTC. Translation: CACGAIYEQYF.

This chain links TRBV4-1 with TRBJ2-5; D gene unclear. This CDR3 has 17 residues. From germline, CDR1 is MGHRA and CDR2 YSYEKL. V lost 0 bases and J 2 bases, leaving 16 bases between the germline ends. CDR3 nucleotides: TGCGCCAGCAGCCAAGAAGAGTTGGCGACCGGGCAAGAGACCCAGTACTTC. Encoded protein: CASSQEELATGQETQYF.

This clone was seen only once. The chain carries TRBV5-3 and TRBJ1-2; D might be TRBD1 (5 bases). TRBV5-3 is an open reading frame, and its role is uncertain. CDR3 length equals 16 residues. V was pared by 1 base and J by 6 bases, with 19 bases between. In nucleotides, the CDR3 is TGTGCCAGAAGCTTGAGTGGGCCCGGGGGAAGGAATGGCTACACCTTC. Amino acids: CARSLSGPGGRNGYTF.

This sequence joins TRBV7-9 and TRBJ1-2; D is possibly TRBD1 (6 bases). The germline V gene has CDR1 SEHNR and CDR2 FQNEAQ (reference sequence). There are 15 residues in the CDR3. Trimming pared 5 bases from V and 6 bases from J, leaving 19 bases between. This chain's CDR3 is CASSTNRDGWDGYTF. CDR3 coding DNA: TGTGCCAGCAGCACAAACAGGGATGGTTGGGATGGCTACACCTTC.

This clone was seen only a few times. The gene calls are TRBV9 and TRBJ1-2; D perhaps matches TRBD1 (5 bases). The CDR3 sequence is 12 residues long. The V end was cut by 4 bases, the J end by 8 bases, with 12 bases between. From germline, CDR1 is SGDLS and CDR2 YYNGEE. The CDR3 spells CASSSNGGGYTF. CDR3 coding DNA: TGTGCCAGCAGCTCAAACGGGGGAGGCTACACCTTC.

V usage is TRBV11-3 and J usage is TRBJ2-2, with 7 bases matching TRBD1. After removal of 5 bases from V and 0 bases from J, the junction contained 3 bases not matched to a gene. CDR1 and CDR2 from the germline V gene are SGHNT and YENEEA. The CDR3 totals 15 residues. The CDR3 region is CASSGQASNTGELFF. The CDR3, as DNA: TGTGCCAGCAGCGGACAGGCCTCGAACACCGGGGAGCTGTTTTTT.

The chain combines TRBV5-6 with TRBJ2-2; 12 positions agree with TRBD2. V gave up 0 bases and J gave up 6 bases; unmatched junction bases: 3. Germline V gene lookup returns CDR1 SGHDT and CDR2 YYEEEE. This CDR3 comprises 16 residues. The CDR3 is CASSLALAGGPGELFF. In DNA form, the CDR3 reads TGTGCCAGCAGCTTGGCTCTAGCGGGAGGGCCCGGGGAGCTGTTTTTT.

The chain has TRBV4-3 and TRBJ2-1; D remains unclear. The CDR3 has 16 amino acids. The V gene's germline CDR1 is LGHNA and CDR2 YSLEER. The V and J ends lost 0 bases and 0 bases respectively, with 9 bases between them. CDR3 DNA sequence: TGCGCCAGCAGCCAAGATTTCCGAAGCTCCTACAATGAGCAGTTCTTC. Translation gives CASSQDFRSSYNEQFF.

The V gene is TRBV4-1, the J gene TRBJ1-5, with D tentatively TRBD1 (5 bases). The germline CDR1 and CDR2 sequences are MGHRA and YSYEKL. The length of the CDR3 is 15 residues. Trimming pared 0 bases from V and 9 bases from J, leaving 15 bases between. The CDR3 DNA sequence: TGCGCCAGCAGCCAAGATGGAGCAGGGCGAACGCCCCAGCATTTT. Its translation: CASSQDGAGRTPQHF.

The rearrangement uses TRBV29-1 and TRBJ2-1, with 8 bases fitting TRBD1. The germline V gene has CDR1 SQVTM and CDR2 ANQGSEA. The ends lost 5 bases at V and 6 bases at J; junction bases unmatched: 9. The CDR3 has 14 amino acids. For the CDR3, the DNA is TGCAGCGTTCCCAGGGGGCCCTGGTCCAATGAGCAGTTCTTC. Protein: CSVPRGPWSNEQFF.

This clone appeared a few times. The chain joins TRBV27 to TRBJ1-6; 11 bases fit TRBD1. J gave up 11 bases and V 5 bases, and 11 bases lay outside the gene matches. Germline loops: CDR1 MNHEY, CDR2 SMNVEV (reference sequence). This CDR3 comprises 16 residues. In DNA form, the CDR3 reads TGTGCCAGCAGTCTAACGGGACAGGGGGTATCAGCACCCCTCCACTTT. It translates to CASSLTGQGVSAPLHF.

CDR3 sequence: CASSLGTGSDYGYTF. In DNA form, the CDR3 reads TGTGCCAGCAGCTTGGGAACAGGGTCGGACTATGGCTACACCTTC. This chain uses TRBV5-4 with TRBJ1-2; tentatively, D is TRBD1 (6 bases). The CDR3 is made up of 15 amino acids. In germline, CDR1 is SGHNT, CDR2 YYREEE (reference sequence). With 0 bases removed from V and 3 bases from J, the gap between germline ends came to 12 bases.

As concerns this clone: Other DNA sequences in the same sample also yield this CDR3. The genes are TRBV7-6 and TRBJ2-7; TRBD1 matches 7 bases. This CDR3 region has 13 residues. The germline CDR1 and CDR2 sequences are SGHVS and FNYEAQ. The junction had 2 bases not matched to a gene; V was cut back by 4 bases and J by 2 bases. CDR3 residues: CASSYGQAYEQYF. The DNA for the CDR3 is TGTGCCAGCAGCTACGGACAGGCCTACGAGCAGTACTTC.

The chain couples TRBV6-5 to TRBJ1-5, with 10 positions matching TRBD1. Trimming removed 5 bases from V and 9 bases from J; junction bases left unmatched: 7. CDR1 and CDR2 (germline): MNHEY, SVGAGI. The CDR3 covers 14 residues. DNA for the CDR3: TGTGCCAGCAGTGGGACAGGGGAGAGATTGCCCCAGCATTTT. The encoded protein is CASSGTGERLPQHF.

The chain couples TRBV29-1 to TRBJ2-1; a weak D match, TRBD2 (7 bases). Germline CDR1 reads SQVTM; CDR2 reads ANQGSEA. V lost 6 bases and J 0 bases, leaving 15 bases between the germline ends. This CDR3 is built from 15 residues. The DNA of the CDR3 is TGCAGCGTCGCGGGGGCCCCGAGCTCCTACAATGAGCAGTTCTTC. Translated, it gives CSVAGAPSSYNEQFF.

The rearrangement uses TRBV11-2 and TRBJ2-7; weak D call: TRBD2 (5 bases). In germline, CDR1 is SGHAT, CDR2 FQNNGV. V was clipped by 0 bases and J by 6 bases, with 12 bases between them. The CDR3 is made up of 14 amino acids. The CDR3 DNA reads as TGTGCCAGCAGCTTAGATCCCACTAGGGCCGAGCAGTACTTC. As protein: CASSLDPTRAEQYF.

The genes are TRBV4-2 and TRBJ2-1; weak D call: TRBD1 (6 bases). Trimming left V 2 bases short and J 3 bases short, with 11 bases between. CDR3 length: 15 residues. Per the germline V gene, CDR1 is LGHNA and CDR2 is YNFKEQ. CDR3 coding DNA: TGTGCCAGCAGCCAACTAACAGGGCTCTACAATGAGCAGTTCTTC. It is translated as CASSQLTGLYNEQFF.

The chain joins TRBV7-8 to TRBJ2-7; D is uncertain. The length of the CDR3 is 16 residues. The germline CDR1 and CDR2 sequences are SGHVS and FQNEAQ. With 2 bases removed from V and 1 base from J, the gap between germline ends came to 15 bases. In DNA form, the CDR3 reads TGTGCCAGCAGCTTAACCAGTACCCTACTTTCCTACGAGCAGTACTTC. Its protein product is CASSLTSTLLSYEQYF.

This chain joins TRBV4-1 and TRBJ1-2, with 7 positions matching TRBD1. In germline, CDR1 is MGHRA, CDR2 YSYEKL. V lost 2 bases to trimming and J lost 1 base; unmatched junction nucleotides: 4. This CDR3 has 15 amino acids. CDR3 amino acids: CASSQLTGSNYGYTF. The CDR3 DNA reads TGCGCCAGCAGCCAATTGACAGGGAGTAACTATGGCTACACCTTC.

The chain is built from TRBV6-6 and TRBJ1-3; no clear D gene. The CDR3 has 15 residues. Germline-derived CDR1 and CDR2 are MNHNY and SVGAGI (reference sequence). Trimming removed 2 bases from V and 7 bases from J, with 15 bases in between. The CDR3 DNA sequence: TGTGCCAGCAGTTACCCCCAGGAGACCCCTAACACCATATATTTT. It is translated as CASSYPQETPNTIYF.

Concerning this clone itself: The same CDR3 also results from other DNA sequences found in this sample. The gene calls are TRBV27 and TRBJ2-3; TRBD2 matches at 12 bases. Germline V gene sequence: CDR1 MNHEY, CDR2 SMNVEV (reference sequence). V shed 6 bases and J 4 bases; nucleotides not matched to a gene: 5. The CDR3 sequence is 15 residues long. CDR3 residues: CASSPLAGGPDTQYF. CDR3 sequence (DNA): TGTGCCAGCAGCCCTCTAGCGGGAGGGCCAGATACGCAGTATTTT.

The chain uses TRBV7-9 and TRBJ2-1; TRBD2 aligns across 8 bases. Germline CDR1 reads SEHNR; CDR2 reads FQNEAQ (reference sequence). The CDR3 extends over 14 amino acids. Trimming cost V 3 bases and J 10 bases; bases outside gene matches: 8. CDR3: CASSFSGGILEQFF. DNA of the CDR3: TGTGCCAGCAGCTTTTCGGGAGGGATCTTAGAGCAGTTCTTC.

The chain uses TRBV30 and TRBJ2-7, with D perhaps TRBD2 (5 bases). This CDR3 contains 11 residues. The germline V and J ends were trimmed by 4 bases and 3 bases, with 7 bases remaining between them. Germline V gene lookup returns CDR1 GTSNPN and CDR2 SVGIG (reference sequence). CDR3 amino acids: CAWTEGYEQYF. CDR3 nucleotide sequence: TGTGCCTGGACTGAGGGCTACGAGCAGTACTTC.

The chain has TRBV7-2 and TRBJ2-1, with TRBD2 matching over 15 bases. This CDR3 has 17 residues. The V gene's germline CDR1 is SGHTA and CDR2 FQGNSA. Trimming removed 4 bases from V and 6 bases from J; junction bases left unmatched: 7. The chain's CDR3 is CASSSGLAGGPFNEQFF. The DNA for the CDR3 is TGTGCCAGCAGCTCCGGACTAGCGGGAGGGCCATTCAATGAGCAGTTCTTC.

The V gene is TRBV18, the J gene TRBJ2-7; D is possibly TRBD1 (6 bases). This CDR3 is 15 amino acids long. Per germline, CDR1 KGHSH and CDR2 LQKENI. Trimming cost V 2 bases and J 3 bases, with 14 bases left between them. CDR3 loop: CASSPENRELYEQYF. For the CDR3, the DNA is TGTGCCAGCTCACCAGAAAACAGGGAGCTCTACGAGCAGTACTTC.